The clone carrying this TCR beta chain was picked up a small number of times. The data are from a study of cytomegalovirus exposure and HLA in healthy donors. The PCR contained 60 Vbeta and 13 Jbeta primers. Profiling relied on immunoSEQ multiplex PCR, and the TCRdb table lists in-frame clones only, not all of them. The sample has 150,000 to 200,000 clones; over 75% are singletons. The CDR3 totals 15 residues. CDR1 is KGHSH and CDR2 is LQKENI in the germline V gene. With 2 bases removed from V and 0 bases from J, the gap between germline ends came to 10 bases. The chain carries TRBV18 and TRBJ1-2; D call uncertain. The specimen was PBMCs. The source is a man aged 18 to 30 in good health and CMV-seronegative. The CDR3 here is CASSPFPATNYGYTF. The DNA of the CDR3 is TGTGCCAGCTCACCATTTCCAGCGACTAACTATGGCTACACCTTC. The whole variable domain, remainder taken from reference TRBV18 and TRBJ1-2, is NAGVMQNPRHLVRRRGQEARLRCSPMKGHSHVYWYRQLPEEGLKFMVYLQKENIIDESGMPKERFSAEFPKEGPSILRIQQVVRGDSAAYFCASSPFPATNYGYTFGSGTRLTVV.